Sequencing of this TCR beta chain was carried out in a study of read filtering for tumor transcriptome and immune sequencing. Study information: Whole-transcriptome libraries were prepared after DNase treatment.

CDR1 MNHEY and CDR2 SVGEGT come from the germline V gene. The trim removed 5 bases at V and 0 bases at J, leaving 4 bases unmatched. There are 16 residues in the CDR3. From around 440 ng of RNA, a library with molecular barcoded alpha/delta and beta/gamma adaptors was made. TCRdb reprocessed the reads with MiXCR, giving one entry per CDR3 protein. The sample lists around 130,000 distinct CDR3 sequences, around 13% occurring once. This clonotype occurred many times. The source is a donor aged 40 or older with multiple myeloma. Material: a population of CD138-negative cells sorted from bone marrow. This sequence joins TRBV6-2 or TRBV6-3 and TRBJ1-5; 10 nucleotides match TRBD1. CDR3 in DNA: TGTGCCAGCAGTCCGGGACAGGGGCTTAGCAATCAGCCCCAGCATTTT. Its translation: CASSPGQGLSNQPQHF.